Shown below are 18 T cell receptor beta chains from a single sample sequenced in a study of blood T cell repertoires in COVID-19. Method: immunoSEQ multiplex PCR; TCRdb's copy keeps in-frame clones and lacks some. Among some 250,000 clones listed, about four fifths were seen once. Sequenced: peripheral blood. The receptors shown here come from a woman older than 75 with COVID-19, enrolled during active disease.

This chain uses TRBV19 with TRBJ2-3; 7 bases align to TRBD1. CDR3 length: 15 amino acids. The germline CDR1 and CDR2 sequences are LNHDA and SQIVND (reference sequence). The V and J ends lost 7 bases and 3 bases, in that order; junction bases with no gene match: 10. As DNA, the CDR3 is TGTGCCAGTACCTTCCGGGACAGCTTAACAGATACGCAGTATTTT. It specifies CASTFRDSLTDTQYF.

This chain links TRBV11-2 with TRBJ1-1; 7 bases align to TRBD1. CDR1 and CDR2 (germline): SGHAT, FQNNGV. The V segment lost 5 bases and the J segment 0 bases; nucleotides outside the gene matches: 3. The CDR3 sequence is 14 residues long. CDR3 sequence: CASSPGGMNTEAFF. CDR3 DNA sequence: TGTGCCAGCAGCCCAGGGGGGATGAACACTGAAGCTTTCTTT.

DNA of the CDR3: TGTGCTAGTGGTTCACTTAGGACAGGGCTAGATCGGGAGCTGTTTTTT. Protein: CASGSLRTGLDRELFF. The chain recombines TRBV12-5 with TRBJ2-2, with 8 nucleotides matching TRBD1. CDR1 is LGHNT and CDR2 is FRNRAP in the germline V gene. The V gene end was trimmed by 4 bases and the J gene end by 9 bases; junction bases not matched to a gene: 13. This CDR3 comprises 16 residues.

The CDR3 DNA is TGTGCCAGCAGCCAAGTAGCGGGAGGGCCCCCCCCTTACGAGCAGTACTTC. Protein product: CASSQVAGGPPPYEQYF. This chain links TRBV27 with TRBJ2-7, with TRBD2 matching 11 bases. This CDR3 spans 17 amino acids. Germline CDR1 and CDR2: MNHEY and SMNVEV (reference sequence). Losses at the gene ends were 6 bases for V and 4 bases for J; bases not matched to a gene: 14.

The sample holds one count of this clone. The rearrangement joins TRBV18 to TRBJ2-7, with D tentatively TRBD2 (7 bases). V was trimmed by 6 bases and J by 4 bases, leaving 13 bases between them. This CDR3 has 13 residues. CDR1 and CDR2 (germline): KGHSH, LQKENI. CDR3: CASSEGGGYEQYF. The CDR3 DNA reads TGTGCCAGCTCCGAGGGGGGGGGATACGAGCAGTACTTC.

The J gene is TRBJ2-7, the V gene TRBV10-3, with a weak D call TRBD2 (7 bases). V lost 4 bases and J 3 bases, leaving 19 bases between the germline ends. Germline-derived CDR1 and CDR2 are ENHRY and SYGVKD. This CDR3 contains 16 residues. CDR3 nucleotide sequence: TGTGCCATCAGTGGGGCGGGGGACAACCTCCGCTACGAGCAGTACTTC. Amino acid sequence: CAISGAGDNLRYEQYF.

Only a few counts were recorded for this clone. This rearrangement joins TRBV5-6 to TRBJ1-1; weak D call: TRBD1 (5 bases). V lost 1 base and J 5 bases, leaving 15 bases between the germline ends. CDR1 and CDR2 (germline): SGHDT, YYEEEE. The CDR3 loop spans 15 amino acids. This CDR3 reads CASSLRQTGGTEAFF. For the CDR3, the DNA is TGTGCCAGCAGCTTGCGCCAAACGGGGGGGACTGAAGCTTTCTTT.

The chain uses TRBV18 and TRBJ1-1, with 8 nucleotides matching TRBD1. CDR3 length: 14 amino acids. Losses at the gene ends were 6 bases for V and 1 base for J; bases not matched to a gene: 4. The germline V gene encodes CDR1 KGHSH and CDR2 LQKENI. The CDR3 loop reads CASSLGQGNTEAFF. Written as DNA, the CDR3 is TGTGCCAGCTCTCTTGGACAGGGGAACACTGAAGCTTTCTTT. The full variable domain, completed using reference TRBV18 and TRBJ1-1, is NAGVMQNPRHLVRRRGQEARLRCSPMKGHSHVYWYRQLPEEGLKFMVYLQKENIIDESGMPKERFSAEFPKEGPSILRIQQVVRGDSAAYFCASSLGQGNTEAFFGQGTRLTVV.

The V gene is TRBV9, the J gene TRBJ1-1; weak D call: TRBD1 (6 bases). The V gene's germline CDR1 is SGDLS and CDR2 YYNGEE. Between the trimmed V and J ends, which lost 3 bases and 1 base, there was a span of 16 bases. CDR3 length: 16 amino acids. The CDR3 here is CASSEGSGTTNTEAFF. The CDR3 bases are TGTGCCAGCAGCGAGGGTTCCGGGACAACGAACACTGAAGCTTTCTTT.

This clone occurred a few times. The chain combines TRBV9 with TRBJ1-2, with D maybe TRBD1 (6 bases). There are 15 residues in the CDR3. Trimming left V 0 bases short and J 7 bases short, with 16 bases between. CDR1 is SGDLS and CDR2 is YYNGEE in the germline V gene. The CDR3 DNA sequence: TGTGCCAGCAGCGTAGGAGGGACACGGGACCTTGGCTACACCTTC. Its translation: CASSVGGTRDLGYTF.

This sequence joins TRBV18 and TRBJ1-2, with D perhaps TRBD1 (6 bases). V was cut by 4 bases and J by 4 bases, with 19 bases left in between. Germline lookup yields CDR1 KGHSH and CDR2 LQKENI. The CDR3 contains 16 residues. In nucleotides, the CDR3 is TGTGCCAGCTCACTGGTTGCAGGGGCGGTCGGCTATGGCTACACCTTC. Protein product: CASSLVAGAVGYGYTF.

The J gene is TRBJ1-2, the V gene TRBV24-1, with D tentatively TRBD1 (6 bases). The germline CDR1 and CDR2 sequences are KGHDR and SFDVKD. V lost 0 bases to trimming and J lost 0 bases, with 10 bases between them. The CDR3 is 16 amino acids. The CDR3 reads CATSDLEGVSNYGYTF. The CDR3 DNA sequence: TGTGCCACCAGTGATTTGGAGGGGGTTTCTAACTATGGCTACACCTTC.

V gene TRBV27 combines with J gene TRBJ2-1; 9 bases are a match to TRBD2. This CDR3 has 14 amino acids. In germline, CDR1 is MNHEY, CDR2 SMNVEV (reference sequence). Losses at the gene ends were 1 base for V and 8 bases for J; bases not matched to a gene: 3. The DNA of the CDR3 is TGTGCCAGCAGTTTATACGCGGGAGGGCATGAGCAGTTCTTC. Translating gives CASSLYAGGHEQFF.

The rearrangement joins TRBV6-5 to TRBJ1-4; a weak D match, TRBD1 (6 bases). CDR1 is MNHEY, CDR2 SVGAGI, per germline. The V end lost 2 bases, the J end lost 12 bases, and 19 bases lay between the germline ends. The CDR3 spans 15 residues. The chain's CDR3 is CASSYGDRLLGELFF. The CDR3 nucleotides read TGTGCCAGCAGTTACGGAGACAGGCTTCTTGGGGAACTGTTTTTT.

This rearrangement joins TRBV6-5 to TRBJ1-3; TRBD1 agrees at 7 bases. The junction had 3 bases not matched to a gene; V was cut back by 7 bases and J by 0 bases. This CDR3 has 14 amino acids. Germline assignment: CDR1 MNHEY and CDR2 SVGAGI. The CDR3 nucleotides read TGTGCCAGCAAAGGGGACAGCTCTGGAAACACCATATATTTT. Translated: CASKGDSSGNTIYF.

V usage is TRBV2 and J usage is TRBJ2-7, with D possibly being TRBD1 (6 bases). The germline V gene has CDR1 SNHLY and CDR2 FYNNEI. This CDR3 comprises 12 residues. Trimming took off 6 bases at V and 2 bases at J, with 8 bases between the two ends. CDR3: CASRQGPYEQYF. The CDR3, as DNA: TGTGCCAGCAGACAGGGACCCTACGAGCAGTACTTC.

The rearrangement links TRBV30 to TRBJ1-6; the D is unclear. Trimming shortened V by 1 base and J by 10 bases, and 8 bases separated the two germline ends. Germline V CDR1 and CDR2: GTSNPN, SVGIG (reference sequence). The CDR3 totals 12 residues. The CDR3 loop is CAWSDFWSPLHF. The CDR3 coding sequence is TGTGCCTGGAGTGACTTCTGGTCACCCCTCCACTTT.

The genes are TRBV24-1 and TRBJ1-1; 11 bases match TRBD1. This CDR3 has 13 amino acids. Germline V gene sequence: CDR1 KGHDR, CDR2 SFDVKD. V lost 12 bases to trimming and J lost 6 bases; unmatched junction nucleotides: 8. The CDR3: CAPHRTGGSEAFF. CDR3 in DNA: TGTGCCCCCCACCGGACAGGGGGCTCTGAAGCTTTCTTT.